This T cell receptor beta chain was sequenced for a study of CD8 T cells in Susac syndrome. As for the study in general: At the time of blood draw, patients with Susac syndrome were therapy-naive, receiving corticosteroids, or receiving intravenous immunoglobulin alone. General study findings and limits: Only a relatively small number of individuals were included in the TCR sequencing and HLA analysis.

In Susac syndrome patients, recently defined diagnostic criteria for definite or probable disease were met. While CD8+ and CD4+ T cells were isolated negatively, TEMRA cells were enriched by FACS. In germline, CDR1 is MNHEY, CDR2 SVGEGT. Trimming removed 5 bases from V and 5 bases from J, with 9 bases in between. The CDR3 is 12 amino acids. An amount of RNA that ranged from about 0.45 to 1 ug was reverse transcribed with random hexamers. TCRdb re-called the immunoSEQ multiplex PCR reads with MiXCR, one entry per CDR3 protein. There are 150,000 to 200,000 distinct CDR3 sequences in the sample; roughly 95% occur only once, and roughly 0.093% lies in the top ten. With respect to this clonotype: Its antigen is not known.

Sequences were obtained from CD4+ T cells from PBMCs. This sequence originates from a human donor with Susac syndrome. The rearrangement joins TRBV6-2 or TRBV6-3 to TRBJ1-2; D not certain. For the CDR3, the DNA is TGTGCCAGCAGTCAGACACAGTATGGCTACACCTTC. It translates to CASSQTQYGYTF.